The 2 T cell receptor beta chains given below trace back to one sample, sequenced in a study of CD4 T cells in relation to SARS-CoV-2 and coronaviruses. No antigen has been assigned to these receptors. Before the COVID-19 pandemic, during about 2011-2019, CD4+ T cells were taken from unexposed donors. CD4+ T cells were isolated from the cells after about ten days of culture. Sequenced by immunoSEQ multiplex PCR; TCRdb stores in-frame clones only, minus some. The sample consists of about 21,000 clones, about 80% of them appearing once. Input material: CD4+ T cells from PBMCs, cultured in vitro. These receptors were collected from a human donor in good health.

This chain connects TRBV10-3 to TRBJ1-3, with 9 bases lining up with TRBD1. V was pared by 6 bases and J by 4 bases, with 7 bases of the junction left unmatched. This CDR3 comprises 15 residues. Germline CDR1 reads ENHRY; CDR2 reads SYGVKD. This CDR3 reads CAISGTGRTGNTIYF. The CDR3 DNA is TGTGCCATCAGCGGGACAGGGAGGACGGGAAACACCATATATTTT.

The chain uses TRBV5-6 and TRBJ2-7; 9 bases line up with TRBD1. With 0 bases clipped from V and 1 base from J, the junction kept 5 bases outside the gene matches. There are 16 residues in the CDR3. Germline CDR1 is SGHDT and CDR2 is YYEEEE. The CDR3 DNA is TGTGCCAGCAGCTTGGATGGGACAGGGAGGTCCTACGAGCAGTACTTC. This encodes CASSLDGTGRSYEQYF.